What follows are 23 T cell receptor beta chains derived from one specimen sequenced in a study of identifying expanded T cells in peripheral blood. TCRdb keeps only in-frame clones here, not all; method: immunoSEQ multiplex PCR. The repertoire consists of about 97,000 clones, with around nine tenths occurring once and the leading ten covering roughly 17%. Input material: blood. These receptors all come from a person aged 18 to 75 in good health.

The chain recombines TRBV7-8 with TRBJ2-3; 11 bases align to TRBD1. V was pared by 5 bases and J by 5 bases, with 9 bases of the junction left unmatched. This CDR3 contains 16 residues. Germline V gene sequence: CDR1 SGHVS, CDR2 FQNEAQ. CDR3 nucleotides: TGTGCCAGCAGCGGACCGGGACAGGGGGTATTAGATACGCAGTATTTT. This translates into CASSGPGQGVLDTQYF.

The chain links TRBV11-2 to TRBJ2-2; D is uncertain. V lost 5 bases to trimming and J lost 4 bases, with 8 bases between them. The CDR3 totals 13 residues. CDR1 SGHAT and CDR2 FQNNGV come from the germline V gene. CDR3 protein: CASSVERTGELFF. DNA for the CDR3: TGTGCCAGCAGCGTCGAGCGCACCGGGGAGCTGTTTTTT. Filled out from reference TRBV11-2 and TRBJ2-2, the complete variable domain reads EAGVAQSPRYKIIEKRQSVAFWCNPISGHATLYWYQQILGQGPKLLIQFQNNGVVDDSQLPKDRFSAERLKGVDSTLKIQPAKLEDSAVYLCASSVERTGELFFGEGSRLTVL.

This clone was observed a handful of times. The CDR3 protein is CASKSPTGDNSPLHF. CDR3 nucleotides: TGTGCCAGCAAGTCGCCGACAGGGGATAATTCACCCCTCCACTTT. This chain connects TRBV6-5 to TRBJ1-6, with 8 positions matching TRBD1. This CDR3 comprises 15 residues. Trimming took 7 bases from V and 5 from J; bases not matched to a gene: 7. In germline, CDR1 is MNHEY, CDR2 SVGAGI.

The rearrangement uses TRBV7-2 and TRBJ2-3; D is perhaps TRBD1 or TRBD2 (5 bases each). Germline loops: CDR1 SGHTA, CDR2 FQGNSA. Trimming stripped 2 bases from V and 2 bases from J, with 11 bases between. The CDR3 covers 15 residues. The CDR3 loop reads CASSLQVGTTDTQYF. DNA of the CDR3: TGTGCCAGCAGCTTACAGGTCGGGACCACAGATACGCAGTATTTT.

This chain connects TRBV2 to TRBJ2-2; D gene unclear. The CDR3 runs to 11 residues. The V end was cut by 6 bases, the J end by 6 bases, with 5 bases between. Germline lookup yields CDR1 SNHLY and CDR2 FYNNEI. CDR3 DNA sequence: TGTGCCAGCAGGACGCCCGGGGAGCTGTTTTTT. This sequence encodes CASRTPGELFF.

This rearrangement joins TRBV10-1 to TRBJ2-7, with 7 bases fitting TRBD2. With V trimmed by 7 bases and J by 13 bases, 10 bases remained unmatched. The germline gives CDR1 WNHNN, CDR2 SYGVQD (reference sequence). The CDR3 is 11 amino acids. CDR3 loop: CASTDPGGGYF. CDR3 coding DNA: TGCGCCAGCACCGACCCGGGGGGTGGTTACTTC.

The V and J genes are TRBV19 and TRBJ2-7; 9 bases are shared with TRBD1. Germline V gene sequence: CDR1 LNHDA, CDR2 SQIVND (reference sequence). This CDR3 region has 15 residues. The junction had 9 bases not matched to a gene; V was cut back by 7 bases and J by 2 bases. CDR3: CASIPSTGGPYEQYF. The CDR3 nucleotides read TGTGCCAGTATTCCCTCGACAGGGGGTCCCTACGAGCAGTACTTC.

The chain links TRBV6-1 to TRBJ1-5; the D is unclear. This CDR3 spans 14 amino acids. Per germline, CDR1 MNHNS and CDR2 SASEGT. Trimming left V 4 bases short and J 1 base short, with 8 bases between. The CDR3 spells CASSVAQSNQPQHF. The CDR3 DNA reads as TGTGCCAGCAGTGTGGCACAAAGCAATCAGCCCCAGCATTTT.

This chain joins TRBV7-9 and TRBJ1-2; 8 bases fit TRBD1. Germline V gives CDR1 SEHNR, CDR2 FQNEAQ (reference sequence). The CDR3 is 14 amino acids. The V and J ends lost 5 bases and 6 bases, in that order; junction bases with no gene match: 8. CDR3 sequence: CASSITGGSDGYTF. The CDR3 DNA is TGTGCCAGCAGCATTACAGGGGGGTCTGATGGCTACACCTTC.

V gene TRBV2 combines with J gene TRBJ1-1, with D maybe TRBD1 (6 bases). V was cut by 6 bases and J by 9 bases, with 14 bases left in between. The CDR3 is 12 amino acids. CDR1 is SNHLY and CDR2 is FYNNEI in the germline V gene. The CDR3 DNA reads as TGTGCCAGCAGCCCAGGGGAGTGGCAAGCTTTCTTT. Residues: CASSPGEWQAFF.

CDR3 sequence (DNA): TGTGCCAGCAGCTTACGGACAGCCTACCTGGAGCCCCAGCATTTT. Translating it yields CASSLRTAYLEPQHF. This chain links TRBV7-8 with TRBJ1-5; maybe TRBD1 (6 bases). V was clipped by 2 bases and J by 8 bases, with 16 bases between them. CDR1 and CDR2 (germline): SGHVS, FQNEAQ. CDR3 length: 15 amino acids.

J is TRBJ2-1 and V is TRBV19; 10 bases are shared with TRBD2. CDR3 length: 15 residues. Germline-derived CDR1 and CDR2 are LNHDA and SQIVND (reference sequence). Trimming at V came to 8 bases and at J to 4 bases, leaving 8 bases not matched to a gene. The CDR3 DNA reads as TGTGCCAGTCAAAAACTAGCGGGGTTGTACAATGAGCAGTTCTTC. Amino acid sequence: CASQKLAGLYNEQFF. Combining the CDR3 with reference TRBV19 and TRBJ2-1 gives the whole variable domain DGGITQSPKYLFRKEGQNVTLSCEQNLNHDAMYWYRQDPGQGLRLIYYSQIVNDFQKGDIAEGYSVSREKKESFPLTVTSAQKNPTAFYLCASQKLAGLYNEQFFGPGTRLTVL.

The chain joins TRBV6-4 to TRBJ1-6; TRBD1 aligns across 7 bases. Germline assignment: CDR1 MRHNA and CDR2 SNTAGT. V shed 0 bases, J shed 5 bases, and the junction held 1 base outside the gene matches. The CDR3 covers 15 residues. The CDR3 nucleotides read TGTGCCAGCAGTGACTCGGGACAGAATAATTCACCCCTCCACTTT. This sequence encodes CASSDSGQNNSPLHF.

The chain combines TRBV9 with TRBJ2-3; D may be TRBD1 or TRBD2 (6 bases each). CDR1 SGDLS and CDR2 YYNGEE come from the germline V gene. CDR3 length: 15 residues. The V end was cut by 0 bases, the J end by 5 bases, with 13 bases between. CDR3: CASSVAGASRDTQYF. Written as DNA, the CDR3 is TGTGCCAGCAGCGTAGCGGGGGCGTCGCGAGATACGCAGTATTTT.

The rearrangement uses TRBV28 and TRBJ2-1; possibly TRBD1 or TRBD2 for D (5 bases each). This CDR3 comprises 16 residues. V shed 5 bases and J shed 0 bases, with 14 bases lying between them. CDR1 is MDHEN, CDR2 SYDVKM, per germline. CDR3 region: CASSSRGRSSYNEQFF. Written as DNA, the CDR3 is TGTGCCAGCAGTAGCCGGGGCCGAAGCTCCTACAATGAGCAGTTCTTC. Together with reference TRBV28 and TRBJ2-1, the CDR3 gives the full variable domain: DVKVTQSSRYLVKRTGEKVFLECVQDMDHENMFWYRQDPGLGLRLIYFSYDVKMKEKGDIPEGYSVSREKKERFSLILESASTNQTSMYLCASSSRGRSSYNEQFFGPGTRLTVL.

The chain carries TRBV4-3 and TRBJ1-5; no firm D call. The ends were cut back, 4 bases at V and 0 bases at J, with 4 bases in the middle. This CDR3 is 13 amino acids long. CDR1 and CDR2 (germline): LGHNA, YSLEER. Here the CDR3 DNA reads TGCGCCAGCAGCCTGGATAGCAATCAGCCCCAGCATTTT. Its translation is CASSLDSNQPQHF.

The rearrangement links TRBV19 to TRBJ1-5; TRBD1 is a possible D gene (6 bases). The V gene lost 9 bases and the J gene lost 2 bases, with 14 bases spanning the gap. Per germline, CDR1 LNHDA and CDR2 SQIVND (reference sequence). The CDR3 extends over 14 amino acids. The CDR3 DNA follows: TGTGCCAGCGAAGGGGGGCCCCGCAATCAGCCCCAGCATTTT. It encodes CASEGGPRNQPQHF.

The chain uses TRBV5-4 and TRBJ2-5; D perhaps matches TRBD1 (5 bases). This CDR3 has 16 amino acids. Germline lookup yields CDR1 SGHNT and CDR2 YYREEE (reference sequence). V was shortened by 3 bases and J by 0 bases, with 15 bases between the two germline ends. CDR3 in DNA: TGTGCCAGCAGCTCGGGCCTCTGGGGCAACCAAGAGACCCAGTACTTC. This gives the protein CASSSGLWGNQETQYF.

The chain carries TRBV7-2 and TRBJ1-4; D is unresolved. V gave up 4 bases and J gave up 5 bases, with 17 bases separating them. In germline, CDR1 is SGHTA, CDR2 FQGNSA. This CDR3 region has 16 residues. CDR3 nucleotides: TGTGCCAGCAGCTCCGGGAGGTTCGGAGGCAATGAAAAACTGTTTTTT. Amino acids: CASSSGRFGGNEKLFF.

This clone was observed once. This chain connects TRBV5-1 to TRBJ2-7; D call uncertain. The germline V and J ends were trimmed by 4 bases and 3 bases, with 8 bases remaining between them. CDR3 length equals 12 residues. The germline gives CDR1 SGHRS, CDR2 YFSETQ. The CDR3 nucleotides are TGCGCCAGCAGCCCGGGCGACTACGAGCAGTACTTC. Translated: CASSPGDYEQYF.

The V gene is TRBV30, the J gene TRBJ1-3, with 10 bases fitting TRBD1. After removal of 3 bases from V and 2 bases from J, the junction contained 7 bases not matched to a gene. Germline loops: CDR1 GTSNPN, CDR2 SVGIG (reference sequence). This CDR3 is built from 16 residues. The CDR3 spells CAWSGGQGVAGNTIYF. In nucleotides, the CDR3 is TGTGCCTGGAGCGGTGGACAGGGGGTGGCTGGAAACACCATATATTTT.

The chain links TRBV6-6 to TRBJ1-6; D unresolved. V shed 6 bases and J shed 0 bases, with 9 bases lying between them. The CDR3 is made up of 15 amino acids. The germline gives CDR1 MNHNY, CDR2 SVGAGI (reference sequence). The CDR3 sequence is CASRQASSYNSPLHF. CDR3 coding DNA: TGTGCCAGCAGACAAGCAAGCTCCTATAATTCACCCCTCCACTTT.

The chain links TRBV7-9 to TRBJ1-4, with TRBD1 matching over 7 bases. Germline values: CDR1 SEHNR, CDR2 FQNEAQ (reference sequence). After removal of 5 bases from V and 7 bases from J, the junction contained 4 bases not matched to a gene. This CDR3 has 13 residues. CDR3 DNA: TGTGCCAGCAGCGCCAGGGGGGGTGAAAAACTGTTTTTT. This gives the protein CASSARGGEKLFF. Looking up the rest from reference TRBV7-9 and TRBJ1-4 gives the full variable domain: DTGVSQNPRHKITKRGQNVTFRCDPISEHNRLYWYRQTLGQGPEFLTYFQNEAQLEKSRLLSDRFSAERPKGSFSTLEIQRTEQGDSAMYLCASSARGGEKLFFGSGTQLSVL.